This is a list of T cell receptor beta chains from one sample in a study of regulatory dendritic cells for organ transplantation. These TCRs' antigens remain unknown. The table came from immunoSEQ multiplex PCR; TCRdb's copy has only in-frame clones and leaves some out. Here the sample spans around 19,000 clones, around 80% being singletons. The sample consisted of memory CD4+ T cells from blood cultured with regulatory dendritic cells. The source is a human donor in good health. CDR3s include the opening cysteine and the closing phenylalanine or tryptophan. Each record gives: clone size, V gene, D gene, J gene, CDR3 protein, CDR3 DNA. D genes are given only for firm matches. The size entry is marked missing in some rows and otherwise reads once, few, many or a size class.

size: NA
V: TRBV5-1
D: TRBD1
J: TRBJ1-2
CDR3: CATSTGSDYGYTF
DNA: TGCGCCACCTCGACAGGGTCGGACTATGGCTACACCTTC

size: NA
V: TRBV4-1
D: NA
J: TRBJ2-4
CDR3: CASSQVYGLAKNIQYF
DNA: TGCGCCAGCAGCCAAGTTTATGGTTTAGCCAAAAACATTCAGTACTTC

size: NA
V: TRBV7-8
D: NA
J: TRBJ2-7
CDR3: CASSLGTAVYGASYEQYF
DNA: TGTGCCAGCAGCCTCGGGACTGCCGTGTATGGGGCCTCCTACGAGCAGTACTTC

size: NA
V: TRBV7-2
D: TRBD1
J: TRBJ2-7
CDR3: CASSHRDRASEQYF
DNA: TGTGCCAGCAGCCACCGGGACAGGGCATCCGAGCAGTACTTC

size: once
V: TRBV18
D: TRBD1
J: TRBJ1-4
CDR3: CASSPPENRGGEKLFF
DNA: TGTGCCAGCTCACCACCGGAAAACAGGGGGGGAGAAAAACTGTTTTTT

size: NA
V: TRBV27
D: NA
J: TRBJ2-2
CDR3: CASSLRDGTGELFF
DNA: TGTGCCAGCAGTCTCCGGGACGGGACCGGGGAGCTGTTTTTT

size: NA
V: TRBV2
D: TRBD1
J: TRBJ1-2
CDR3: CASSEKGAEGYTF
DNA: TGTGCCAGCAGTGAAAAGGGGGCGGAAGGCTACACCTTC

size: few
V: TRBV14
D: TRBD1
J: TRBJ2-5
CDR3: CASSRGQYWAETQYF
DNA: TGTGCCAGCAGCCGGGGACAGTATTGGGCGGAGACCCAGTACTTC

size: NA
V: TRBV5-1
D: TRBD1
J: TRBJ2-5
CDR3: CASTGTGETQYF
DNA: TGCGCCAGCACCGGGACAGGCGAGACCCAGTACTTC

size: NA
V: TRBV6-6
D: NA
J: TRBJ1-2
CDR3: CASSIDSLYGYTF
DNA: TGTGCCAGCAGCATAGACAGCCTCTATGGCTACACCTTC

size: NA
V: TRBV14
D: NA
J: TRBJ1-2
CDR3: CASSQVAGPGSRGYTF
DNA: TGTGCCAGCAGCCAAGTGGCAGGACCTGGGTCGCGCGGCTACACCTTC

size: NA
V: TRBV5-5
D: NA
J: TRBJ2-6
CDR3: CASSPGVGVGSGANVLTF
DNA: TGTGCCAGCAGCCCGGGGGTTGGGGTTGGTTCTGGGGCCAACGTCCTGACTTTC

size: NA
V: TRBV28
D: TRBD1
J: TRBJ2-7
CDR3: CASFAGQGWSLEQYF
DNA: TGTGCCAGCTTCGCCGGACAGGGGTGGTCCCTAGAGCAGTACTTC

size: NA
V: TRBV2
D: TRBD1
J: TRBJ1-4
CDR3: CASSEVDRGSKLFF
DNA: TGTGCCAGCAGTGAAGTAGACAGGGGGTCGAAACTGTTTTTT

size: NA
V: TRBV6-6
D: TRBD1
J: TRBJ2-7
CDR3: CASSSPGTGTYEQYF
DNA: TGTGCCAGCAGTTCTCCCGGGACAGGGACCTACGAGCAGTACTTC